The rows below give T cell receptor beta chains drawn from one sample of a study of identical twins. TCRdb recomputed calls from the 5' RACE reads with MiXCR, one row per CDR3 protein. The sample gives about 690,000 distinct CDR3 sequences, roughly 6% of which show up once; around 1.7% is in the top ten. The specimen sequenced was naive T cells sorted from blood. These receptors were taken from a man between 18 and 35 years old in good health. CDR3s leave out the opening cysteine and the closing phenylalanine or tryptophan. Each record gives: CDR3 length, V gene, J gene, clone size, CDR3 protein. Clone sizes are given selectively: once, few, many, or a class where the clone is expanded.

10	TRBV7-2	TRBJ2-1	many	ASSPLANEQF
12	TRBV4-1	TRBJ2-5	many	ASSQRVVEETQY
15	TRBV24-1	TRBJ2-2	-	ATSDFAGEGGAGELF
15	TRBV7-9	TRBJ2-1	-	ASSLSGGRARTNEQF
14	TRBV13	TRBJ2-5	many	ASSLGSTGGLETQY
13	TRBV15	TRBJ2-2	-	ATSRDRMGTGELF
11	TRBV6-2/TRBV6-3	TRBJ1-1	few	ASSYGTVSEAF
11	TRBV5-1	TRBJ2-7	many	ASSLGTTYEQY
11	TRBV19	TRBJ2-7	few	ASSMSKSSEQY
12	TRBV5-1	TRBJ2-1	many	ASSITSGSNEQF
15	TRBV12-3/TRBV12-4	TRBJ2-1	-	ASRSTSGRSGRFEQF